This is a list of T cell receptor beta chains from one sample in a study of blood T cell repertoires in COVID-19. Measured with immunoSEQ multiplex PCR; TCRdb has only the in-frame clones, and not every one. The sample lists approximately 73,000 clones; 75% to 90% were seen once. The specimen sequenced was peripheral blood. These receptors all come from a man older than 75 with acute or convalescent COVID-19. The CDR3 runs from the conserved cysteine through the conserved F or W. A D gene is named only where the DNA matches it firmly. Some rows mark clone size as missing; the rest say once, few, many or name a class of expanded clone.

. | TRBD1 | TRBJ2-2 | TRBV9 | 15 | TGTGCCAGCAGCGTGGGGACAGGGGAGATCGGGGAGCTGTTTTTT | CASSVGTGEIGELFF
. | . | TRBJ2-2 | TRBV5-1 | 16 | TGCGCCAGCAGTAACGCGGGACAGCCGAACACCGGGGAGCTGTTTTTT | CASSNAGQPNTGELFF
. | TRBD2 | TRBJ2-2 | TRBV5-5 | 14 | TGTGCCAGCAGCAAAAGGGAGGGGACCGGGGAGCTGTTTTTT | CASSKREGTGELFF
once | . | TRBJ2-7 | TRBV18 | 14 | TGTGCCAGCTCACCATTCAGGGACTCCTACGAGCAGTACTTC | CASSPFRDSYEQYF
. | . | TRBJ2-7 | TRBV7-9 | 14 | TGTGCCAGCAGCTTAGCCCTAGTCCCCTACGAGCAGTACTTC | CASSLALVPYEQYF
. | . | TRBJ2-2 | TRBV2 | 14 | TGTGCCAGCAGTGAACAGGGGAACACCGGGGAGCTGTTTTTT | CASSEQGNTGELFF
. | . | TRBJ1-2 | TRBV3-1/TRBV3-2 | 11 | TGTGCCAGCAGCCTCCGACATTTTTACACCTTC | CASSLRHFYTF
. | . | TRBJ2-3 | TRBV7-8 | 13 | TGTGCCAGCAGCACAGACAGGTCAGATACGCAGTATTTT | CASSTDRSDTQYF
. | TRBD2 | TRBJ2-1 | TRBV9 | 15 | TGTGCCAGCAGCCTTAGAGGGCGGGAGAGGGGTGAGCAGTTCTTC | CASSLRGRERGEQFF
. | . | TRBJ1-1 | TRBV18 | 14 | TGTGCCAGCTCTCGGGACACCGGAAACACTGAAGCTTTCTTT | CASSRDTGNTEAFF
. | . | TRBJ2-2 | TRBV5-1 | 15 | TGCGCCAGCAGCTTGGTCCCTGCGAACACCGGGGAGCTGTTTTTT | CASSLVPANTGELFF
. | TRBD1 | TRBJ1-2 | TRBV27 | 16 | TGTGCCAGCAGTCCCATTCCGGGACAGGTAAACTATGGCTACACCTTC | CASSPIPGQVNYGYTF
. | TRBD1 | TRBJ1-2 | TRBV4-1 | 15 | TGCGCCAGCAGCCAAGATCCAGGGGGAGACTATGGCTACACCTTC | CASSQDPGGDYGYTF
once | . | TRBJ1-2 | TRBV19 | 15 | TGTGCCAGTACAACCACAGGGCCGCAATCCTATGGCTACACCTTC | CASTTTGPQSYGYTF
. | . | TRBJ1-2 | TRBV2 | 13 | TGTGCCAGCAGTGAAATTGGGGAGTATGGCTACACCTTC | CASSEIGEYGYTF
. | . | TRBJ1-2 | TRBV19 | 14 | TGTGCCAGTAGAACCCCGTCAGGGAATTATGGCTACACCTTC | CASRTPSGNYGYTF
. | TRBD2 | TRBJ2-1 | TRBV5-6 | 16 | TGTGCCAGCAGCGGGTTGGGAGGCCTAGCGGTCAATGAGCAGTTCTTC | CASSGLGGLAVNEQFF
once | . | TRBJ1-2 | TRBV10-1 | 13 | TGCGCCAGCAGTGAGTCTAAGGGGTATGGCTACACCTTC | CASSESKGYGYTF
. | TRBD2 | TRBJ2-2 | TRBV2 | 21 | TGTGCCAGCAGTGAAGCGCTTCCGGGGGGACTAGCGGGAGCTGAAACCGGGGAGCTGTTTTTT | CASSEALPGGLAGAETGELFF
. | TRBD1 | TRBJ1-2 | TRBV5-4 | 14 | TGTGCCAGCAGCTTGGAGGGACAGGGAAGAAGCTACACCTTC | CASSLEGQGRSYTF
. | TRBD2 | TRBJ2-3 | TRBV13 | 17 | TGTGCCAGCAGCTTAGTGGGACTAGCGGGAGTGACAGATACGCAGTATTTT | CASSLVGLAGVTDTQYF
. | . | TRBJ1-4 | TRBV4-1 | 14 | TGCGCCAGCAGCCAAGCGGAACGGGGTGAAAAACTGTTTTTT | CASSQAERGEKLFF
. | TRBD1 | TRBJ2-3 | TRBV29-1 | 13 | TGCAGCGTTGGGGACAGGGCTCCAGATACGCAGTATTTT | CSVGDRAPDTQYF
. | TRBD2 | TRBJ2-1 | TRBV19 | 14 | TGTGCCAGTATGCGGACTAGCGGTCCCAATGAGCAGTTCTTC | CASMRTSGPNEQFF
. | TRBD1 | TRBJ1-2 | TRBV5-6 | 14 | TGTGCCAGCAGGGACAGGGGGAAGGAGCGTGGCTACACCTTC | CASRDRGKERGYTF
few | TRBD1 | TRBJ2-5 | TRBV24-1 | 15 | TGTGCCACCAGTGACGGGACAGGAATGCAGGAGACCCAGTACTTC | CATSDGTGMQETQYF
once | TRBD1 | TRBJ2-7 | TRBV7-2 | 14 | TGTGCCAGCAGCTTAGGGACAGGATACTACGAGCAGTACTTC | CASSLGTGYYEQYF
. | . | TRBJ2-3 | TRBV2 | 14 | TGTGCCAGCAGTGCGAGCGGAAGCACAGATACGCAGTATTTT | CASSASGSTDTQYF
. | TRBD1 | TRBJ2-1 | TRBV5-4 | 16 | TGTGCCAGCAGCTTCCAGGACAGGGGGTCCTACAATGAGCAGTTCTTC | CASSFQDRGSYNEQFF
. | . | TRBJ1-4 | TRBV21-1 | 15 | TGTGCCAGCAGCAAACAGGGACAGAAGGGTGAAAAACTGTTTTTT | CASSKQGQKGEKLFF
. | . | TRBJ1-1 | TRBV10-3 | 14 | TGTGCCATCAGTGAATCAAGATTTAGCACTGAAGCTTTCTTT | CAISESRFSTEAFF
. | . | TRBJ2-1 | TRBV4-1 | 14 | TGCGCCAGCAGCCAAGATGGACTTTACAATGAGCAGTTCTTC | CASSQDGLYNEQFF
. | . | TRBJ1-1 | TRBV5-1 | 13 | TGCGCCAGCAGCTTGCGAGGGAACACTGAAGCTTTCTTT | CASSLRGNTEAFF
. | TRBD1 | TRBJ2-2 | TRBV5-1 | 14 | TGCGCCAGCAGCTTGACAGGGGTGACCGGGGAGCTGTTTTTT | CASSLTGVTGELFF
. | TRBD1 | TRBJ2-4 | TRBV5-1 | 14 | TGCGCCAGCAGCTCGGACAGGGTCCAAAACATTCAGTACTTC | CASSSDRVQNIQYF
. | TRBD1 | TRBJ2-7 | TRBV6-5 | 15 | TGTGCCAGCAGTAGTCGGGACAGGGCTGTGTACGAGCAGTACTTC | CASSSRDRAVYEQYF
. | TRBD1 | TRBJ1-1 | TRBV29-1 | 11 | TGCAGCGTTCAACAGGGGGGCGCAGCTTTCTTT | CSVQQGGAAFF
once | TRBD2 | TRBJ2-3 | TRBV9 | 13 | TGTGCCAGCAGCGTAGGGGGAGGGGACACGCAGTATTTT | CASSVGGGDTQYF
. | . | TRBJ2-5 | TRBV15 | 14 | TGTGCCACCAGCAGTCGGGGGTTTCAAGAGACCCAGTACTTC | CATSSRGFQETQYF
. | . | TRBJ2-2 | TRBV5-6 | 14 | TGTGCCAGCAGCTGGGGGCCAAACACCGGGGAGCTGTTTTTT | CASSWGPNTGELFF
. | . | TRBJ1-2 | TRBV21-1 | 14 | TGTGCCAGCAGCAAAATGGGACAGGGAAATGGCTACACCTTC | CASSKMGQGNGYTF
. | TRBD1 | TRBJ1-2 | TRBV6-1 | 13 | TGTGCCAGCGGACTGGGACAGCAATATGGCTACACCTTC | CASGLGQQYGYTF
. | . | TRBJ1-5 | TRBV6-1 | 16 | TGTGCCAGCAGTGCTAGTGTGGGAGGGAGTCCTCAGCCCCAGCATTTT | CASSASVGGSPQPQHF
. | . | TRBJ1-2 | TRBV5-1 | 13 | TGCGCCAGCAGCTTGGCAGGGGACTATGGCTACACCTTC | CASSLAGDYGYTF
. | . | TRBJ1-2 | TRBV6-5 | 14 | TGTGCCAGCAGGACCAGTGGGGGCAACTATGGCTACACCTTC | CASRTSGGNYGYTF